Listed below are T cell receptor beta chains from one sample, sequenced in a study of blood T cells in healthy people across ages. TCRdb processed the 5' RACE reads anew with MiXCR; each CDR3 protein has one entry. Here the sample spans 800,000 to 950,000 distinct CDR3 sequences, roughly 29% being singletons. The data also belong to a second study, concerning T cells of mothers and their children.

Sequenced input: blood. The receptors shown here come from a woman between 35 and 50 years old in good health. Each CDR3 is given with its conserved first and last residue. The D gene is left open where the match is weak. Clone size is given for some rows only: seen once, a few or many times, or a class if the clone is expanded.

V gene	D gene	clone size	J gene	CDR3 DNA	CDR3 protein
TRBV28	TRBD1	many	TRBJ2-3	TGTGCCAGCAGTTCGACGGATGACAGGGTTTCATATACGCAGTATTTT	CASSSTDDRVSYTQYF
TRBV7-2	-	-	TRBJ1-2	TGTGCCAGCAGCCCGGGGACGGAGGCTAACTATGGCTACACCTTC	CASSPGTEANYGYTF
TRBV20-1	TRBD2	few	TRBJ2-7	TGCAGTACTCCACAGCGGGGGCTCTCCTACGAGCAGTACTTC	CSTPQRGLSYEQYF
TRBV5-1	TRBD1	many	TRBJ1-5	TGCGCCAGCAGCCCAGGACAGGGAAAGGATCAGCCCCAGCATTTT	CASSPGQGKDQPQHF
TRBV7-2	-	-	TRBJ2-1	TGTGCCAGCAGCCCAGGGATAGGGAACCACAATGAGCAGTTCTTC	CASSPGIGNHNEQFF
TRBV12-3/TRBV12-4	-	few	TRBJ2-7	TGTGCCTGCAGGGGGGTAGGGGGGTCCTACGAGCAGTACTTC	CACRGVGGSYEQYF
TRBV9	TRBD2	-	TRBJ2-7	TGTGCCAGCAGCGCCGCTAGCGGGGGGGGTTACGAGCAGTACTTC	CASSAASGGGYEQYF
TRBV5-1	TRBD2	-	TRBJ2-5	TGCGCCAGCAGCTTGGGCGCCGCTAGCGGCAAAGAGACCCAGTACTTC	CASSLGAASGKETQYF
TRBV13	TRBD1	-	TRBJ1-2	TGTGCCAGCAAGAGGGACAGCGGAACCCTCTATGGCTACACCTTC	CASKRDSGTLYGYTF
TRBV28	-	few	TRBJ1-2	TGTGCCAGCAGTTCGGAACACGGTGGCTACACCTTC	CASSSEHGGYTF
TRBV3-1	TRBD1	many	TRBJ2-7	TGTGCCAGCAGCCCCGGAACCGGGACAGGGAGCCACGAGCAGTACTTC	CASSPGTGTGSHEQYF
TRBV7-9	-	few	TRBJ2-3	TGTGCCAGCAGCAACACGGGTGTCGGTACGCAGTATTTT	CASSNTGVGTQYF
TRBV24-1	-	few	TRBJ2-7	TGTGCCACCAGTCGGGAGACAGGATCCTCCTACGAGCAGTACTTC	CATSRETGSSYEQYF
TRBV27	TRBD1	-	TRBJ1-6	TGTGCCAGCAGATTCGGGGACAGGGGTTCTTCACCCCTCCACTTT	CASRFGDRGSSPLHF
TRBV28	TRBD1	once	TRBJ2-7	TGTGCCAGCAGTTTATGGGTGTCGGGACAGGGGGGTTTCGAGCAGTACTTC	CASSLWVSGQGGFEQYF
TRBV6-5	-	few	TRBJ2-3	TGTGCCAGCAGTTACTCGGGTGCATCTAGCACAGATACGCAGTATTTT	CASSYSGASSTDTQYF
TRBV7-9	-	-	TRBJ1-2	TGTGCCAGCAGTTCAAGGGAGCTAGATGGCTACACCTTC	CASSSRELDGYTF
TRBV28	TRBD2	-	TRBJ2-7	TGTGCCAGCAGTTTACGGACTAGCGGGGTCGACGAGCAGTACTTC	CASSLRTSGVDEQYF
TRBV30	-	-	TRBJ1-2	TGTGCCTGGAGTACAGGGCTCTATGGCTACACCTTC	CAWSTGLYGYTF
TRBV28	TRBD2	-	TRBJ2-7	TGTGCCAGCAGTTTAAGGGTCGGCGGGGGGGGCGAGCAGTACTTC	CASSLRVGGGGEQYF
TRBV6-5	TRBD2	many	TRBJ2-1	TGTGCCAGCAGCTCGGGACTAGCGGGGGGGAAGAATGAGCAGTTCTTC	CASSSGLAGGKNEQFF
TRBV10-3	TRBD2	-	TRBJ2-5	TGTGCCATCAGTGAACGGGGACTAGCGGGGAACCAAGAGACCCAGTACTTC	CAISERGLAGNQETQYF
TRBV24-1	-	many	TRBJ1-2	TGTGCCACCAGTGACCCGGGACAATTCTATGGCTACACCTTC	CATSDPGQFYGYTF
TRBV20-1	TRBD1	many	TRBJ1-6	TGCAGTGCTATTAACGGACAGGGGGAGTTGGCCCTCCACTTT	CSAINGQGELALHF
TRBV10-3	-	many	TRBJ2-1	TGTGCCATCCTGGGGGTGACTAGAACGGGCGAGCAGTTCTTC	CAILGVTRTGEQFF
TRBV3-1	-	-	TRBJ2-7	TGTGCCAGCAGCCTATCGACTACCCGCGTTGAGCAGTACTTC	CASSLSTTRVEQYF
TRBV20-1	-	few	TRBJ1-6	TGCAGTGCTACAGGGGCCAACAATTCACCCCTCCACTTT	CSATGANNSPLHF
TRBV4-1	TRBD1	many	TRBJ2-7	TGCGCCAGCAGCCAAGGATCTTTAGGACAGGGCTACGAGCAGTACTTC	CASSQGSLGQGYEQYF
TRBV6-2/TRBV6-3	-	few	TRBJ1-5	TGTGCCATCCAGGAAGGGGGTACTCAGCCCCAGCATTTT	CAIQEGGTQPQHF
TRBV20-1	-	few	TRBJ1-1	TGCAGTGCTAAGCCCAACACTGAAGCTTTCTTT	CSAKPNTEAFF
TRBV28	TRBD2	many	TRBJ2-3	TGTGCCAGCAGTTTGGGGGGGAGTGGAACAGATACGCAGTATTTT	CASSLGGSGTDTQYF
TRBV20-1	-	-	TRBJ1-4	TGCAGTGCTAGTATAGATAATGAAAAACTGTTTTTT	CSASIDNEKLFF
TRBV16	-	-	TRBJ1-2	TGTGCCAGCAGCCAAACTCAACCGCATGGCTACACCTTC	CASSQTQPHGYTF
TRBV4-1	TRBD1	-	TRBJ1-1	TGCGCCAGCAGCCAACCCTGGGACAGGGAGAACACTGAAGCTTTCTTT	CASSQPWDRENTEAFF
TRBV4-1	-	-	TRBJ2-7	TGCGCCAGCAGCCAAACCCGACTGAGGAGGGCGGTCAATGAGCAGTACTTC	CASSQTRLRRAVNEQYF
TRBV12-3/TRBV12-4	TRBD1	-	TRBJ1-4	TGTGCCAGCAGTAGAGACAGGGGAACTAATGAAAAACTGTTTTTT	CASSRDRGTNEKLFF
TRBV10-3	TRBD2	many	TRBJ2-5	TGTGCCATCAGTGATAGCGGGGGTATACAAGAGACCCAGTACTTC	CAISDSGGIQETQYF
TRBV9	-	-	TRBJ1-1	TGTGCCAGCAGCGTAGACGGCCTCCGGAACACTGAAGCTTTCTTT	CASSVDGLRNTEAFF
TRBV20-1	TRBD2	-	TRBJ2-5	TGCAGTGCTAGCCGGGGGGGCTTTGTCAATGAGCAGTACTTC	CSASRGGFVNEQYF
TRBV28	TRBD1	-	TRBJ1-2	TGTGCCAGCAGTATACAGGGGACACTTAACTATGGCTACACCTTC	CASSIQGTLNYGYTF
TRBV6-6	TRBD1	-	TRBJ1-2	TGTGCCAGCAGCGAACAGGGGATGGATGGCTACACCTTC	CASSEQGMDGYTF
TRBV5-1	TRBD1	-	TRBJ2-5	TGCGCCAGCAGGCGGGGACAGGGATCGTACCAAGAGACCCAGTACTTC	CASRRGQGSYQETQYF
TRBV11-2	-	few	TRBJ1-2	TGTGCCAGCAGCTTAGCCGGTTCAGCTAACTATGGCTACACCTTC	CASSLAGSANYGYTF
TRBV7-2	TRBD1	few	TRBJ1-2	TGTGCCAGCAGCCCGGGGACAGGCTATCGCTACACCTTC	CASSPGTGYRYTF
TRBV6-5	-	-	TRBJ2-4	TGTGCCAGCAGTTACTCGATTTCCCCTGCGACCGCCCCTCAGTACTTC	CASSYSISPATAPQYF
TRBV28	-	-	TRBJ2-3	TGTGCCAGCAGTGAAGCTGGAGGGCTCAGCACAGATACGCAGTATTTT	CASSEAGGLSTDTQYF
TRBV10-3	-	few	TRBJ2-3	TGTGCCATCAGTGAGCACGGGGCAACACTCGGGGATACGCAGTATTTT	CAISEHGATLGDTQYF
TRBV5-1	-	-	TRBJ2-2	TGCGCCGAACGGGGTCAGAACACCGGGGAGCTGTTTTTT	CAERGQNTGELFF
TRBV5-1	TRBD1	few	TRBJ2-7	TGCGCCAGCGGGACAGGGAACTCCTACGAGCAGTACTTC	CASGTGNSYEQYF
TRBV2	TRBD1	-	TRBJ2-2	TGTGCCAGCAGAGAACAGGGGGGCAACACCGGGGAGCTGTTTTTT	CASREQGGNTGELFF
TRBV20-1	-	many	TRBJ2-7	TGCAGTGCTACCCAGGACGGCTACGAGCAGTACTTC	CSATQDGYEQYF
TRBV7-2	TRBD1	many	TRBJ2-7	TGTGCCAGCAGTTTATCGGGGACAGCTTCCTACGAGCAGTACTTC	CASSLSGTASYEQYF
TRBV20-1	TRBD1	-	TRBJ1-4	TGCAGTGCTCCCATTCAACAGGGGGATGAAAAACTGTTTTTT	CSAPIQQGDEKLFF
TRBV28	-	-	TRBJ2-3	TGTGCCAGCAGAAAGAACACAGATACGCAGTATTTT	CASRKNTDTQYF
TRBV5-1	-	few	TRBJ1-1	TGCGCCAGCAGCTTGGGGGACTTACCGAACACTGAAGCTTTCTTT	CASSLGDLPNTEAFF